This TCR beta chain came from a study of shared clonotypes between healthy human individuals. The CDR3 is made up of 10 amino acids. Germline V gene data show CDR1 as GTSNPN and CDR2 as SVGIG (reference sequence). The study ran the assay at deep level. Clones were read by immunoSEQ multiplex PCR, and TCRdb kept only the in-frame ones, dropping some. The sample gives a few hundred thousand clones, roughly 72% of which show up once; around 12% is in the top ten. A few counts support this clone. One junction end does not reproduce the germline sequence, and a read error may be involved. In unsorted samples, genomic DNA was obtained using 90 million or so PBMCs.

Sequencing was done on a sample of PBMCs. The TCR was taken from a woman in her forties in good health. Some clones in this sample may be carry-over from other donors' samples. This sequence joins TRBV30 and TRBJ1-1; no clear D gene. The CDR3 coding sequence is TGCACTTTTGTGAACACTGAAGCTTTCTTT. Its protein is CTFVNTEAFF.